The source of this T cell receptor beta chain is a study of shared clonotypes between healthy human individuals. At the level of the study: Three plates were used per donor for CD4 naive, three for CD4 memory, two for CD8 naive and one for CD8 memory.

The CDR3 runs 17 residues. CDR1 LGHNA and CDR2 YNFKEQ come from the germline V gene. Study-level points and caveats: The study generally estimated greater richness for naive than memory subsets. Generation probabilities of non-shared clonotypes were lower (relative to those shared by all four donors).

Turning to this clone: Its antigen is unidentified.

TCRdb keeps only in-frame clones here, not all; method: immunoSEQ multiplex PCR. The sample carries about 530,000 clones, 90% to 96% recorded once. This chain joins TRBV4-2 and TRBJ2-5, with D tentatively TRBD1 (5 bases). The J call is uncertain, as TRBJ2-7 better fits the DNA end. Specimen: naive CD4+ T cells sorted from blood. As for subset: CD45RA+ positively selected. This TCR was sampled from a woman aged 25 to 39 in good health. This CDR3 is CASSQVPLVAQGYEQYF. CDR3 DNA sequence: TGTGCCAGCAGCCAAGTTCCCCTCGTTGCGCAGGGCTACGAGCAGTACTTC.